The 8 T cell receptor beta chains given below trace back to one sample, sequenced in a study of blood T cell repertoires in COVID-19. The method was immunoSEQ multiplex PCR; TCRdb's version includes in-frame clones alone and lacks a portion of them. The sample shows 250,000 to 350,000 clones, around 88% of them seen only once. Source material: peripheral blood. These receptors originate from a young man with acute or convalescent COVID-19.

The V gene is TRBV12-3 or TRBV12-4, the J gene TRBJ2-5; D unresolved. Trimming took off 2 bases at V and 5 bases at J, with 6 bases between the two ends. This CDR3 is built from 12 residues. CDR3 in DNA: TGTGCCAGCAGTTTATTCCGGGAGACCCAGTACTTC. This encodes CASSLFRETQYF.

The V gene is TRBV5-5, the J gene TRBJ2-7; 8 bases line up with TRBD1. Looked up from germline, CDR1 is SGHKS and CDR2 is YYEKEE (reference sequence). The CDR3 spans 13 residues. Unmatched junction bases numbered 9, after V lost 10 bases and J lost 3 bases. The CDR3 region is CACNPGGFYEQYF. The CDR3 coding sequence is TGTGCCTGCAACCCAGGGGGCTTCTACGAGCAGTACTTC.

This clone has only one observation. In the same sample, other DNA sequences code for this CDR3. The V gene is TRBV20-1, the J gene TRBJ2-7; no definite D call. The V end lost 0 bases, the J end lost 7 bases, and 4 bases lay between the germline ends. This CDR3 spans 10 amino acids. Germline loops: CDR1 DFQATT, CDR2 SNEGSKA (reference sequence). The CDR3 nucleotides are TGCAGTGCTAGAGACAGGGAGCAGTACTTC. This gives the protein CSARDREQYF.

This sequence joins TRBV5-1 and TRBJ2-3; no reliable D call. Germline loops: CDR1 SGHRS, CDR2 YFSETQ. Trimming cost V 1 base and J 2 bases, with 8 bases left between them. This CDR3 is 14 amino acids long. The CDR3 sequence: CASSLNRFTDTQYF. In nucleotides, the CDR3 is TGCGCCAGCAGCTTGAACAGATTCACAGATACGCAGTATTTT.

This clone has only one observation. The J gene is TRBJ2-3, the V gene TRBV6-2 or TRBV6-3; TRBD1 or TRBD2 may be the D gene (6 bases each). CDR3 length equals 14 residues. V was cut by 6 bases and J by 2 bases, with 12 bases left in between. The germline gives CDR1 MNHEY, CDR2 SVGEGT. This CDR3 is CASSGGDPTDTQYF. CDR3 nucleotides: TGTGCCAGCAGCGGGGGCGATCCCACAGATACGCAGTATTTT.

This clone was picked up a small number of times. At the DNA level, this CDR3 is encoded by other sequences in the same sample as well. The chain combines TRBV7-8 with TRBJ1-6, with TRBD1 matching 8 bases. The J segment lost 7 bases and the V segment lost 5 bases, leaving 4 bases of the junction unmatched. This CDR3 spans 14 amino acids. Germline V gene lookup returns CDR1 SGHVS and CDR2 FQNEAQ. The CDR3 region is CASSRDRGNSPLHF. The DNA of the CDR3 is TGTGCCAGCAGCCGAGACAGGGGCAATTCACCCCTCCACTTT. The variable domain in full, completed from reference TRBV7-8 and TRBJ1-6, reads GAGVSQSPRYKVAKRGQDVALRCDPISGHVSLFWYQQALGQGPEFLTYFQNEAQLDKSGLPSDRFFAERPEGSVSTLKIQRTQQEDSAVYLCASSRDRGNSPLHFGNGTRLTVT.

CDR3 bases: TGTGCCAGTAGTATATTGAGCGGGAGTCTGCCCCACGAGCAGTACTTC. It encodes CASSILSGSLPHEQYF. The chain has TRBV19 and TRBJ2-7, with 8 bases matching TRBD2. From germline, CDR1 is LNHDA and CDR2 SQIVND (reference sequence). V shed 2 bases and J 5 bases; nucleotides not matched to a gene: 11. This CDR3 has 16 residues.

The rearrangement joins TRBV29-1 to TRBJ2-3, with TRBD1 matching 9 bases. The junction had 5 bases not matched to a gene; V was cut back by 5 bases and J by 2 bases. CDR3 size: 14 residues. CDR1 and CDR2 (germline): SQVTM, ANQGSEA. CDR3 in amino acids: CSVRGQGITDTQYF. CDR3 DNA: TGCAGCGTTCGAGGACAGGGGATCACAGATACGCAGTATTTT.